The source of this T cell receptor beta chain is a study of beta chain features in type 1 diabetes. Study findings and constraints: A moderate, significant TCRB CDR3 shortening appeared in type 1 diabetes across four CD4+ subsets. For patients, the naive, central memory and Treg TCRB repertoires appeared more alike than for healthy donors.

Trimming pared 0 bases from V and 6 bases from J, leaving 10 bases between. The germline V gene encodes CDR1 SGHRS and CDR2 YFSETQ. The CDR3 is made up of 14 amino acids. About 120 mL of blood, on average, came from one heparinised draw per donor. Staining for CD45RO/CCR7/CD25/CD127/CD95/CD27 allowed sorting of CD4+ naive, central memory, regulatory and stem cell-like memory cells. Sequenced material consisted of expressed TCRB transcripts (all of the isolated RNA was reverse transcribed). Approximately 3.6 million reads, on average, came from each naive, central memory and regulatory T cell sample. TCRdb's copy holds only in-frame clones and misses some; the assay was immunoSEQ multiplex PCR. The sample carries 150,000 to 200,000 clones, 6.5% to 9.5% recorded once. This clone showed up just a few times. Its target is not known.

The sample taken for sequencing was central memory CD4+ T cells from blood. The clonotype originates from a woman aged 40 to 50 with type 1 diabetes. The V and J genes are TRBV5-1 and TRBJ1-5; D perhaps matches TRBD1 (6 bases). The DNA of the CDR3 is TGCGCCAGCAGCTTGGATGAGGGGGTTCAGCCCCAGCATTTT. Its translation: CASSLDEGVQPQHF. The full variable domain, in which reference TRBV5-1 and TRBJ1-5 provide the parts outside the CDR3, is KAGVTQTPRYLIKTRGQQVTLSCSPISGHRSVSWYQQTPGQGLQFLFEYFSETQRNKGNFPGRFSGRQFSNSRSEMNVSTLELGDSALYLCASSLDEGVQPQHFGDGTRLSIL.